The T cell receptor (beta chain) under discussion was sequenced for a study of shared clonotypes between healthy human individuals. About this clone itself: The sample contains more than one DNA sequence encoding this CDR3.

Germline lookup yields CDR1 SQVTM and CDR2 ANQGSEA. Trimming left V 4 bases short and J 0 bases short, with 4 bases between. CDR3 length: 11 amino acids. Clones were sequenced by immunoSEQ multiplex PCR, and TCRdb holds only the in-frame ones, with some missing. This sample carries about 2.4 million clones, 80% to 95% of them seen once, and the ten largest clones take more than 0.35%. The genes are TRBV29-1 and TRBJ2-7; D gene unclear. What was sequenced was naive CD4+ T cells from PBMCs. The sample's subset: CD45RA+ positively selected. The receptor was derived from a man younger than 35 in good health. Some clones in this sample may be carry-over from other donors' samples. The chain's CDR3 is CSVGGSYEQYF. The CDR3 DNA is TGCAGCGTTGGGGGCTCCTACGAGCAGTACTTC.